This T cell receptor (beta chain) was observed in a study of PD-L1 blockade in urothelial cancer. The time point here: pretreatment peripheral blood. CDR3 length: 14 amino acids. The junction had 4 bases not matched to a gene; V was cut back by 6 bases and J by 5 bases. Per the germline V gene, CDR1 is MGHDK and CDR2 is SYGVNS. The data were produced by immunoSEQ multiplex PCR, yet TCRdb's version contains in-frame clones alone and is incomplete. Of around 100,000 clones in the sample, 87% were seen once. The chain carries TRBV25-1 and TRBJ1-5, with TRBD1 matching over 10 bases. This sequence was found in a man aged 60 to 75 with urothelial cancer. The starting material was PBMCs, obtained around atezolizumab (anti-PD-L1) treatment. The CDR3 region has the DNA TGTGCCAGCAGCAAGACAGGGGGCGATCAGCCCCAGCATTTT. Translating gives CASSKTGGDQPQHF.